This T cell receptor (beta chain) was sequenced during a study of PD-L1 blockade in urothelial cancer. This clone has just one count. Method: immunoSEQ multiplex PCR; TCRdb's copy keeps in-frame clones and lacks some. This sample carries approximately 51,000 clones, approximately 83% of them seen once, and the ten largest clones take under 20%. The CDR3 is 12 residues long. Losses at the gene ends were 10 bases for V and 7 bases for J; bases not matched to a gene: 8. In germline, CDR1 is MNHNY, CDR2 SVGAGI (reference sequence). The sequence was obtained from a man in his fifties or sixties with urothelial cancer. Sequenced material: PBMCs, taken around atezolizumab (anti-PD-L1) treatment. This chain joins TRBV6-6 and TRBJ1-2, with 8 nucleotides matching TRBD1. The CDR3 DNA is TGTGCCACCCAAGGGACAGGCTCTGGCTACACCTTC. Amino acid sequence: CATQGTGSGYTF.